Each of the 30 T cell receptor beta chains below was sequenced from the same sample in a study of regulatory T cells in long-lasting Graves disease. Stated time point: persistent/refractory GD, antithyroid drugs over 5 years with positive TRAb. Construction of the TCR library relied on RNA isolated from PBMCs. Researchers made TCR beta libraries by using iRepertoire HTBI primers and running Arm-PCR on CDR3 regions. MiXCR, run by TCRdb on the multiplex PCR reads, gives a single entry per CDR3 protein. The table includes a few hundred thousand distinct CDR3 sequences, 20% to 25% detected once. The sample consisted of peripheral blood mononuclear cells (PBMCs), taken when the disease was refractory, from a patient treated with antithyroid drugs. The source of these receptors is a female donor with Graves disease.

This clonotype showed up just a few times. The chain links TRBV9 to TRBJ2-3; 11 nucleotides agree with TRBD2. Trimming at V came to 2 bases and at J to 4 bases, leaving 3 bases not matched to a gene. CDR1 is SGDLS and CDR2 is YYNGEE in the germline V gene. The CDR3 is 15 residues long. The CDR3 DNA reads TGTGCCAGCAGCGTCACTAGCGGGAGCGCAGATACGCAGTATTTT. Protein: CASSVTSGSADTQYF.

This chain connects TRBV7-2 to TRBJ2-7; TRBD2 agrees at 10 bases. The CDR3 covers 15 residues. V shed 5 bases and J 1 base; nucleotides not matched to a gene: 5. CDR1 SGHTA and CDR2 FQGNSA come from the germline V gene. DNA for the CDR3: TGTGCCAGCAGCCTAACTAGCGGGGCGTCCTACGAGCAGTACTTC. Protein product: CASSLTSGASYEQYF.

This clonotype was observed a handful of times. V gene TRBV5-1 combines with J gene TRBJ1-2; tentative D call: TRBD1 (6 bases). The CDR3 contains 11 residues. Germline V gene sequence: CDR1 SGHRS, CDR2 YFSETQ. The CDR3 DNA reads as TGCGCTACGGGGGGCGACTATGGCTACACCTTC. Translated: CATGGDYGYTF.

This clonotype was counted ten times or more. V gene TRBV6-1 combines with J gene TRBJ1-4, with 7 nucleotides matching TRBD1. The CDR3 is 17 residues long. V trimming: 6 bases; J trimming: 6 bases; junction bases outside the gene matches: 16. Looked up from germline, CDR1 is MNHNS and CDR2 is SASEGT. CDR3 in amino acids: CASSTPGTVETDEKLFF. The CDR3 bases are TGTGCCAGCAGCACTCCCGGGACAGTAGAAACCGATGAAAAACTGTTTTTT.

This chain links TRBV27 with TRBJ2-7; TRBD2 agrees at 8 bases. The germline gives CDR1 MNHEY, CDR2 SMNVEV (reference sequence). This CDR3 contains 16 residues. The V gene end was trimmed by 5 bases and the J gene end by 0 bases; junction bases not matched to a gene: 9. The CDR3 region is CASSPRGGGTSYEQYF. The CDR3, as DNA: TGTGCCAGCAGTCCCCGGGGGGGGGGGACCTCCTACGAGCAGTACTTC.

The sample holds many counts of this clonotype. The V and J genes are TRBV28 and TRBJ2-7; TRBD1 might be the D (6 bases). Germline V CDR1 and CDR2: MDHEN, SYDVKM. V lost 6 bases and J 0 bases, leaving 18 bases between the germline ends. The CDR3 loop spans 16 amino acids. CDR3 amino acids: CASSSPRDTHSYEQYF. The CDR3 DNA sequence: TGTGCCAGCAGCTCCCCCCGGGACACCCACTCCTACGAGCAGTACTTC. Filled out from reference TRBV28 and TRBJ2-7, the complete variable domain reads DVKVTQSSRYLVKRTGEKVFLECVQDMDHENMFWYRQDPGLGLRLIYFSYDVKMKEKGDIPEGYSVSREKKERFSLILESASTNQTSMYLCASSSPRDTHSYEQYFGPGTRLTVT.

The J gene is TRBJ2-7, the V gene TRBV28; possibly TRBD1 or TRBD2 for D (6 bases each). The CDR3 is 17 residues long. V gave up 8 bases and J gave up 3 bases, with 26 bases separating them. Germline CDR1 MDHEN, CDR2 SYDVKM. The CDR3 DNA is TGTGCCAGCTCACCACAAGGAAACGGGGGCACCTTCTACGAGCAGTACTTC. It is translated as CASSPQGNGGTFYEQYF.

This clonotype appeared a few times. This may come from a read error, since a much larger clone is one base off. The missing conserved phenylalanine or tryptophan at the end of this CDR3 makes a read error likely. The chain recombines TRBV18 with TRBJ2-5; TRBD1 or TRBD2 may be the D gene (5 bases each). The V end was cut by 3 bases, the J end by 4 bases, with 6 bases between. The CDR3 totals 12 residues. Germline CDR1 reads KGHSH; CDR2 reads LQKENI. The CDR3 sequence is CASSPGTETQYL. The CDR3 bases are TGTGCCAGCTCACCCGGGACAGAGACCCAGTACCTC.

The V call is TRBV5-5, the J call TRBJ1-2; TRBD1 aligns across 7 bases. The length of the CDR3 is 14 residues. Trimming cost V 7 bases and J 2 bases; bases outside gene matches: 8. CDR1 is SGHKS and CDR2 is YYEKEE in the germline V gene (reference sequence). The CDR3 sequence: CASGSLGQNYGYTF. CDR3 nucleotide sequence: TGTGCCAGCGGCTCCCTGGGACAGAACTATGGCTACACCTTC.

This clonotype was observed at least ten times. V gene TRBV28 combines with J gene TRBJ1-6; the match to TRBD1 covers 8 bases. The germline CDR1 and CDR2 sequences are MDHEN and SYDVKM. V lost 1 base to trimming and J lost 9 bases; unmatched junction nucleotides: 5. The CDR3 runs to 15 residues. DNA for the CDR3: TGTGCCAGCAGTTTATCTGTCCAGGGGGCTTCACCCCTCCACTTT. Translation gives CASSLSVQGASPLHF.

The CDR3 nucleotides read TGTGCCAGCAGCTTAGATGAAAATCAGCCCCAGCATTTT. Amino acids: CASSLDENQPQHF. The chain combines TRBV7-9 with TRBJ1-5; D gene unclear. Germline V gene data show CDR1 as SEHNR and CDR2 as FQNEAQ (reference sequence). V lost 1 base, J lost 4 bases, and 5 bases lay in between. The CDR3 is 13 amino acids.

Ten or more counts support this clonotype. CDR3 DNA sequence: TGTGCCAGCCGAGGACAGGGTACGATGACCGGGGAGCTGTTTTTT. It codes for CASRGQGTMTGELFF. The rearrangement uses TRBV28 and TRBJ2-2; TRBD1 aligns across 8 bases. The CDR3 totals 15 residues. Trimming at V came to 8 bases and at J to 5 bases, leaving 10 bases not matched to a gene. Germline-derived CDR1 and CDR2 are MDHEN and SYDVKM.

Regarding this clonotype: Possible read error: a much larger clone is one base away. The chain joins TRBV19 to TRBJ2-7; perhaps TRBD1 as D (6 bases). V lost 3 bases and J lost 3, with 9 bases in between. This CDR3 has 13 amino acids. Germline CDR1 LNHDA, CDR2 SQIVND (reference sequence). The CDR3 DNA reads TGTGCCAGTAGTATCTCGGACAGCTACGAGCAGTACTTC. Its protein product is CASSISDSYEQYF.

This clonotype has a handful of counts. CDR3: CASSKDFYTGELFF. In DNA, the CDR3 is TGTGCCAGCAGCAAGGACTTTTACACCGGGGAGCTGTTTTTT. The chain joins TRBV11-1 to TRBJ2-2, with D tentatively TRBD2 (5 bases). The CDR3 extends over 14 amino acids. Deletions cut 5 bases from V and 3 bases from J, with 10 bases between. CDR1 and CDR2 (germline): SGHAT, FQDESV (reference sequence).

This clonotype was observed many times. This sequence joins TRBV15 and TRBJ1-2; perhaps TRBD1 as D (6 bases). Trimming took off 3 bases at V and 0 bases at J, with 11 bases between the two ends. This CDR3 contains 15 residues. CDR1 is LNHNV, CDR2 YYDKDF, per germline (reference sequence). The CDR3 DNA follows: TGTGCCACCAGCAGGGGGGGCAGAACTAACTATGGCTACACCTTC. This encodes CATSRGGRTNYGYTF.

This clonotype was picked up many times. The chain combines TRBV27 with TRBJ2-5; 10 nucleotides align to TRBD2. CDR1 is MNHEY, CDR2 SMNVEV, per germline (reference sequence). The CDR3 has 15 residues. Losses at the gene ends were 4 bases for V and 5 bases for J; bases not matched to a gene: 7. This chain's CDR3 is CASSSASGGRETQYF. As DNA, the CDR3 is TGTGCCAGCAGTTCCGCTAGCGGGGGCCGGGAGACCCAGTACTTC.

This chain connects TRBV12-3 or TRBV12-4 to TRBJ1-4; 8 positions agree with TRBD1. The CDR3 length is 14 residues. After removal of 5 bases from V and 7 bases from J, the junction contained 6 bases not matched to a gene. CDR3 nucleotide sequence: TGTGCCAGCAGTCCACAGGGGGGATCTGAAAAACTGTTTTTT. Its protein product is CASSPQGGSEKLFF.

At least ten counts were recorded for this clonotype. This chain uses TRBV28 with TRBJ1-5; a weak D match, TRBD1 (5 bases). CDR1 is MDHEN and CDR2 is SYDVKM in the germline V gene. CDR3 length equals 13 residues. V was trimmed by 6 bases and J by 5 bases, leaving 11 bases between them. DNA of the CDR3: TGTGCCAGCAGGGGGGGTCTAGATCAGCCCCAGCATTTT. This codes for CASRGGLDQPQHF. Variable domain in full (rest from reference TRBV28 and TRBJ1-5): DVKVTQSSRYLVKRTGEKVFLECVQDMDHENMFWYRQDPGLGLRLIYFSYDVKMKEKGDIPEGYSVSREKKERFSLILESASTNQTSMYLCASRGGLDQPQHFGDGTRLSIL.

This clonotype was counted only a few times. The J gene is TRBJ1-5, the V gene TRBV6-1; 8 nucleotides match TRBD1. V was clipped by 4 bases and J by 1 base; unmatched bases: 6. Germline V gene sequence: CDR1 MNHNS, CDR2 SASEGT. The length of the CDR3 is 16 residues. CDR3 amino acids: CASSGLTGASNQPQHF. The CDR3 DNA sequence: TGTGCCAGCAGTGGGTTGACAGGGGCGAGCAATCAGCCCCAGCATTTT.

This sequence joins TRBV20-1 and TRBJ2-7; 11 bases match TRBD1. Trimming took 6 bases from V and 5 from J; bases not matched to a gene: 6. The CDR3 consists of 13 residues. From germline, CDR1 is DFQATT and CDR2 SNEGSKA (reference sequence). CDR3 loop: CSAGTGGKNEQYF. The CDR3 DNA follows: TGCAGTGCCGGGACAGGGGGAAAGAACGAGCAGTACTTC.

This clonotype was counted only a few times. The genes are TRBV7-9 and TRBJ2-2; D gene uncertain. Germline CDR1 reads SEHNR; CDR2 reads FQNEAQ (reference sequence). The V and J ends lost 11 bases and 5 bases respectively, with 12 bases between them. The CDR3 has 12 amino acids. The CDR3 bases are TGTGCCGGTGGGCAGCCGACCGGGGAGCTGTTTTTT. Its translation is CAGGQPTGELFF.

The chain joins TRBV30 to TRBJ1-1; 7 bases map to TRBD1. The germline V gene has CDR1 GTSNPN and CDR2 SVGIG (reference sequence). This CDR3 comprises 13 residues. V shed 1 base and J 11 bases; nucleotides not matched to a gene: 10. The CDR3 sequence: CAWSGTGQLGAFF. The CDR3 region has the DNA TGTGCCTGGAGTGGGACGGGACAGTTAGGGGCTTTCTTT.

In this sample, this clonotype turned up a few times. The genes are TRBV19 and TRBJ1-2; no clear D. From germline, CDR1 is LNHDA and CDR2 SQIVND (reference sequence). The germline V and J ends were trimmed by 4 bases and 1 base, with 4 bases remaining between them. The CDR3 has 12 amino acids. The CDR3 DNA reads as TGTGCCAGTAGTAAAGATAACTATGGCTACACCTTC. Its protein product is CASSKDNYGYTF.

V is TRBV30 and J is TRBJ2-6; D is ambiguous. Germline CDR1 is GTSNPN and CDR2 is SVGIG (reference sequence). Trimming pared 3 bases from V and 2 bases from J, leaving 11 bases between. The CDR3 extends over 15 amino acids. Written as DNA, the CDR3 is TGTGCCTGGAGACCGCTAACTGCTGGGGCCAACGTCCTGACTTTC. Translation: CAWRPLTAGANVLTF.

This clonotype was counted ten times or more. The DNA for the CDR3 is TGTGCCAGCAGCCAACCGGTGAACACTGAAGCTTTCTTT. Encoded protein: CASSQPVNTEAFF. The gene calls are TRBV11-3 and TRBJ1-1; D ambiguous. V lost 5 bases, J lost 0 bases, and 7 bases lay in between. This CDR3 is 13 amino acids long. Germline V gives CDR1 SGHNT, CDR2 YENEEA.

This clonotype was seen ten or more times. The rearrangement uses TRBV11-2 and TRBJ2-2; a weak D match, TRBD2 (5 bases). V lost 6 bases and J lost 3, with 14 bases in between. The CDR3 is 15 amino acids. Per the germline V gene, CDR1 is SGHAT and CDR2 is FQNNGV. The CDR3 loop reads CASSRLWRDTGELFF. CDR3 coding DNA: TGTGCCAGCAGTCGTCTCTGGCGGGACACCGGGGAGCTGTTTTTT.

This clonotype appeared a single time. This may be a read error, as it is one base from a much larger clone. The chain recombines TRBV28 with TRBJ1-1; TRBD1 matches at 8 bases. CDR3 length: 16 amino acids. The germline V gene has CDR1 MDHEN and CDR2 SYDVKM. In nucleotides, the CDR3 is TGTGCCAGCAGTTTAGTTCGCGGCAGGGGGCCCACTGTAGCTTTCTTT. The encoded protein is CASSLVRGRGPTVAFF.

This clonotype was counted between two and nine times. This chain joins TRBV19 and TRBJ1-1; 8 bases agree with TRBD1. V lost 5 bases to trimming and J lost 4 bases; unmatched junction nucleotides: 9. The CDR3 runs to 15 residues. The germline V gene has CDR1 LNHDA and CDR2 SQIVND (reference sequence). The CDR3 sequence: CASSAGQGGSTEAFF. CDR3 DNA sequence: TGTGCCAGTAGTGCAGGACAGGGCGGTTCCACTGAAGCTTTCTTT. The variable domain in full, completed from reference TRBV19 and TRBJ1-1, reads DGGITQSPKYLFRKEGQNVTLSCEQNLNHDAMYWYRQDPGQGLRLIYYSQIVNDFQKGDIAEGYSVSREKKESFPLTVTSAQKNPTAFYLCASSAGQGGSTEAFFGQGTRLTVV.

The chain is built from TRBV11-2 and TRBJ1-3, with D possibly being TRBD1 (5 bases). The CDR3 loop spans 16 amino acids. With 4 bases removed from V and 0 bases from J, the gap between germline ends came to 13 bases. Germline assignment: CDR1 SGHAT and CDR2 FQNNGV. CDR3 coding DNA: TGTGCCAGCAGCTCCGGACGGGGACGCTCTGGAAACACCATATATTTT. Protein: CASSSGRGRSGNTIYF.

The genes are TRBV6-1 and TRBJ2-7; the match to TRBD1 covers 7 bases. The CDR3 runs 15 residues. Germline lookup yields CDR1 MNHNS and CDR2 SASEGT. The V gene end was trimmed by 5 bases and the J gene end by 3 bases; junction bases not matched to a gene: 10. The CDR3 spells CASSHPQGNDYEQYF. The DNA of the CDR3 is TGTGCCAGCAGTCACCCACAGGGGAACGACTACGAGCAGTACTTC.